The clone carrying this T cell receptor beta chain was seen a few times. The antigen is undetermined. The sample is drawn from a study of T cell repertoires in cytomegalovirus infection. Turning to the study itself: Shared public TCR beta signatures pointed to both CMV infection and a matching HLA type.

Study observations and caveats: Ex vivo responses were dominated by HLA-C-restricted CMV-specific TCR beta clonotypes.

V lost 4 bases and J lost 1; bases outside the gene matches: 8. This CDR3 region has 17 residues. Germline lookup yields CDR1 ENHRY and CDR2 SYGVKD. One entry per CDR3 protein, called by TCRdb with MiXCR from the reads. The data hold nearly 650,000 distinct CDR3 sequences, with roughly 24% observed a single time. Sample: CD8+ T cells from PBMCs. The sequence was obtained from a human donor in good health (CMV status not recorded). Some clones in this sample may be carry-over from other donors' samples. This rearrangement joins TRBV10-3 to TRBJ2-2; 8 bases align to TRBD2. The CDR3 DNA sequence: TGTGCCATCAGTGGTGGCGGGGGGACCGAGAACACCGGGGAGCTGTTTTTT. Protein product: CAISGGGGTENTGELFF.